One and the same sample provided the 17 T cell receptor beta chains below, sequenced in a study of blood T cell repertoires in COVID-19. This table comes from immunoSEQ multiplex PCR, and its TCRdb copy is limited to in-frame clones, with some not included. This repertoire shows approximately 190,000 clones, nearly 90% found once; its top ten account for 20% to 25%. Specimen: peripheral blood. These receptors were taken from a man in his 60s with active or convalescent COVID-19.

The V and J genes are TRBV2 and TRBJ2-2, with D hard to call. CDR1 SNHLY and CDR2 FYNNEI come from the germline V gene. The V gene lost 7 bases and the J gene lost 1 base, with 4 bases spanning the gap. This CDR3 has 12 residues. CDR3 DNA sequence: TGTGCCAGCACCCAGAACACCGGGGAGCTGTTTTTT. Its protein product is CASTQNTGELFF.

The chain employs TRBV9 and TRBJ1-3; 7 nucleotides match TRBD1. With V trimmed by 6 bases and J by 0 bases, 9 bases remained unmatched. Germline V gene sequence: CDR1 SGDLS, CDR2 YYNGEE. The CDR3 covers 16 residues. The CDR3 here is CASNLHRGYSGNTIYF. CDR3 in DNA: TGTGCCAGCAACCTACACAGGGGATACTCTGGAAACACCATATATTTT.

This sequence joins TRBV5-1 and TRBJ1-1; 7 positions match TRBD1. The length of the CDR3 is 13 residues. J lost 2 bases, V lost 3 bases, and 1 base had no gene match. Germline CDR1 is SGHRS and CDR2 is YFSETQ. CDR3 amino acids: CASSWDSNTEAFF. Here the CDR3 DNA reads TGCGCCAGCAGCTGGGACAGCAACACTGAAGCTTTCTTT.

This chain links TRBV5-1 with TRBJ1-3; maybe TRBD1 (5 bases). Germline-derived CDR1 and CDR2 are SGHRS and YFSETQ. The CDR3 runs 16 residues. V lost 2 bases to trimming and J lost 1 base, with 13 bases between them. This CDR3 is CASSFTTARSGNTIYF. For the CDR3, the DNA is TGCGCCAGCAGCTTTACGACAGCGAGATCTGGAAACACCATATATTTT.

The chain uses TRBV5-1 and TRBJ1-3; 8 positions agree with TRBD1. Looked up from germline, CDR1 is SGHRS and CDR2 is YFSETQ. The V segment lost 7 bases and the J segment 1 base; nucleotides outside the gene matches: 4. CDR3 length: 14 amino acids. As DNA, the CDR3 is TGCGCCAGCTCCAGGGGGCAATCTGGAAACACCATATATTTT. This encodes CASSRGQSGNTIYF.

The chain is built from TRBV7-9 and TRBJ2-7; maybe TRBD2 (7 bases). The CDR3 runs 15 residues. Germline lookup yields CDR1 SEHNR and CDR2 FQNEAQ (reference sequence). The ends were cut back, 6 bases at V and 4 bases at J, with 19 bases in the middle. The CDR3 here is CASSHRRGGTYEQYF. The CDR3 DNA is TGTGCCAGCAGTCATAGAAGGGGGGGCACTTACGAGCAGTACTTC.

The J gene is TRBJ2-7, the V gene TRBV6-5, with D perhaps matching TRBD1 (6 bases). Germline V gives CDR1 MNHEY, CDR2 SVGAGI. The germline V and J ends were trimmed by 4 bases and 4 bases, with 17 bases remaining between them. This CDR3 comprises 15 residues. This CDR3 is CASSFSGVGPYEQYF. In DNA form, the CDR3 reads TGTGCCAGCAGTTTCTCAGGGGTAGGGCCTTACGAGCAGTACTTC.

A word on this clone: The junction departs from the called germline gene at one end, perhaps through a read error. The chain links TRBV6-1 to TRBJ1-4; D uncertain. The germline V gene encodes CDR1 MNHNS and CDR2 SASEGT. This CDR3 contains 13 residues. CDR3 loop: CASREVSGEKLFF. CDR3 sequence (DNA): TGTGCCAGCAGAGAAGTTTCGGGTGAAAAACTGTTTTTT.

The CDR3 reads CASSLNPTGSYGYTF. The DNA of the CDR3 is TGTGCCAGCAGCCTAAATCCAACAGGGTCCTATGGCTACACCTTC. The chain carries TRBV11-2 and TRBJ1-2, with a tentative D call TRBD1 (6 bases). Germline V CDR1 and CDR2: SGHAT, FQNNGV. The V and J ends lost 5 bases and 4 bases respectively, with 17 bases between them. This CDR3 is 15 amino acids long.

The chain recombines TRBV2 with TRBJ1-2, with D possibly matching TRBD1 (6 bases). V was pared by 4 bases and J by 4 bases, with 10 bases between. Per germline, CDR1 SNHLY and CDR2 FYNNEI. This CDR3 is 13 amino acids long. CDR3 residues: CASSGGQFYGYTF. For the CDR3, the DNA is TGTGCCAGCAGTGGAGGACAGTTCTATGGCTACACCTTC.

This chain connects TRBV6-5 to TRBJ2-5; perhaps TRBD2 as D (5 bases). The CDR3 covers 14 residues. Looked up from germline, CDR1 is MNHEY and CDR2 is SVGAGI. Trimming stripped 7 bases from V and 4 bases from J, with 16 bases between. The CDR3 nucleotides are TGTGCCAGCATTACACCGACTACCCCAGAGACCCAGTACTTC. Protein sequence: CASITPTTPETQYF.

This chain uses TRBV5-1 with TRBJ2-1, with a weak D call TRBD2 (6 bases). The V gene's germline CDR1 is SGHRS and CDR2 YFSETQ. Trimming removed 0 bases at V and 8 bases at J, with 15 bases between. The CDR3 is made up of 15 amino acids. The DNA for the CDR3 is TGCGCCAGCAGCTTGGCCGGGCGGGGTGCCGATGAGCAGTTCTTC. It yields the protein CASSLAGRGADEQFF.

This clone was seen a handful of times. The V call is TRBV20-1, the J call TRBJ1-2; maybe TRBD1 (5 bases). CDR3 size: 13 residues. V dropped 3 bases and J dropped 7 bases, with 15 bases sitting between them. Germline loops: CDR1 DFQATT, CDR2 SNEGSKA (reference sequence). CDR3 coding DNA: TGCAGTGCTAGTGAGGGTCAGGGCAGTGGCTACACCTTC. Its protein is CSASEGQGSGYTF.

This chain joins TRBV3-1 (or the pseudogene TRBV3-2) and TRBJ2-7, with 7 positions matching TRBD1. Germline values: CDR1 LGHDT, CDR2 YNNKEL (reference sequence). This CDR3 is 13 amino acids long. V was clipped by 0 bases and J by 7 bases; unmatched bases: 3. CDR3 bases: TGTGCCAGCAGCCAAGATGGGGACAGAGAGCAGTACTTC. Its protein product is CASSQDGDREQYF.

A note on this clone: The same CDR3 arises from other DNA sequences in this sample as well. The genes are TRBV7-9 and TRBJ2-7, with 9 bases aligning to TRBD1. This CDR3 contains 13 residues. Looked up from germline, CDR1 is SEHNR and CDR2 is FQNEAQ (reference sequence). Germline trimming cut 5 bases from V and 3 bases from J; bases unmatched to any gene: 2. CDR3 nucleotide sequence: TGTGCCAGCAGCCCGACAGGGGGCTACGAGCAGTACTTC. This gives the protein CASSPTGGYEQYF.

The V call is TRBV11-3, the J call TRBJ2-3; 9 bases align to TRBD1. Per the germline V gene, CDR1 is SGHNT and CDR2 is YENEEA. Germline trimming cut 0 bases from V and 0 bases from J; bases unmatched to any gene: 7. This CDR3 comprises 18 residues. The CDR3 region is CASSLDGQGQGSTDTQYF. The DNA for the CDR3 is TGTGCCAGCAGCTTAGATGGGCAAGGACAGGGGAGCACAGATACGCAGTATTTT.

The rearrangement uses TRBV7-2 and TRBJ1-6; 7 positions match TRBD1. Germline V gives CDR1 SGHTA, CDR2 FQGNSA. This CDR3 region has 15 residues. Losses at the gene ends were 1 base for V and 7 bases for J; bases not matched to a gene: 4. CDR3 in DNA: TGTGCCAGCAGCTTAGTGCAGGGGGTAAATTCACCCCTCCACTTT. Residues: CASSLVQGVNSPLHF.